This T cell receptor beta chain was retrieved from a study of T cell responses to AZD1222 COVID-19 vaccine. The table came from immunoSEQ multiplex PCR; TCRdb's copy has only in-frame clones and leaves some out. The table records about 130,000 clones, roughly 89% of them present only once. A remark on this clone: The antigen is unknown.

Whole-study findings and limits: The reported proportion of spike-specific TCRs targeting unmutated variant regions was nearly half. Donors were largely white British and mainly female; clonal diversity was possibly underestimated. Distributed over spike, vaccine-associated CD4 TCRs predominated at 160-218 and 743-854.

V shed 5 bases and J shed 4 bases, with 18 bases lying between them. The CDR3 loop spans 16 amino acids. The germline CDR1 and CDR2 sequences are SGHTA and FQGNSA. The sequence was obtained from an adult who received the AZD1222 COVID-19 vaccine. The sample in question was peripheral blood, obtained 28 days after the second AZD1222 dose. V usage is TRBV7-2 and J usage is TRBJ2-1, with D possibly called TRBD1 or TRBD2 (5 bases each). CDR3 DNA sequence: TGTGCCAGCAGCACCCCTTCCGGGACCTTGTACAATGAGCAGTTCTTC. It codes for CASSTPSGTLYNEQFF. Based on the CDR3 plus reference TRBV7-2 and TRBJ2-1, the full variable domain is GAGVSQSPSNKVTEKGKDVELRCDPISGHTALYWYRQSLGQGLEFLIYFQGNSAPDKSGLPSDRFSAERTGGSVSTLTIQRTQQEDSAVYLCASSTPSGTLYNEQFFGPGTRLTVL.